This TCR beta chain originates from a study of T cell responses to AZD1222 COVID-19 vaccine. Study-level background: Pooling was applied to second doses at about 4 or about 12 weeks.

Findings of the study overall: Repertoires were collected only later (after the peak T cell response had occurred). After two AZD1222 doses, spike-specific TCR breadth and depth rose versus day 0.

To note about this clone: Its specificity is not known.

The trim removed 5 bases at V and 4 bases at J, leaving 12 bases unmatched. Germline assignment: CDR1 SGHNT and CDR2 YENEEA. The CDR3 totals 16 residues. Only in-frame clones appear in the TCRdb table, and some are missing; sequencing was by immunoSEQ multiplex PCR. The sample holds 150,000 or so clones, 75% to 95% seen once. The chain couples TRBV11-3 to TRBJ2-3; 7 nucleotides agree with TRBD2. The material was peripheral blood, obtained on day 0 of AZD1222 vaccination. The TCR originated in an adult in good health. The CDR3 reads CASSSLADELPDTQYF. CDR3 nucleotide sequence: TGTGCCAGCAGCAGTCTAGCGGACGAGTTGCCAGATACGCAGTATTTT.